A selection of T cell receptor beta chains follows, all from one sample in a study of early T cells in non-severe SARS-CoV-2 infection. TCRdb re-analysed the 5' RACE reads in MiXCR, keeping a single row per CDR3 protein. Of about 76,000 distinct CDR3 sequences listed, about 11% are singletons. Sequencing was carried out using whole blood. The receptors derive from an adult who was a healthcare worker with PCR-confirmed SARS-CoV-2 infection or an uninfected control (not recorded which). Both conserved end residues are trimmed from each CDR3.

v_gene	len	j_gene	CDR3aa
TRBV25-1	10	TRBJ2-3	ASSDDTAAQY
TRBV5-6	13	TRBJ2-7	ASSLSPGEGYEQY
TRBV6-2/TRBV6-3	9	TRBJ2-7	ASSDSYEQY
TRBV11-2	13	TRBJ1-1	ASSLSRSPNTEAF
TRBV6-5	16	TRBJ2-5	ASREEAGGLGVEETQY
TRBV10-3	12	TRBJ1-3	AIRRENTGNTIY
TRBV4-1	12	TRBJ2-2	ASSQGGGGLELF
TRBV25-1	13	TRBJ2-3	ASSEGDRGADTQY
TRBV21-1	14	TRBJ1-1	ASSKGGTGGGPEAF
TRBV20-1	9	TRBJ2-5	SAQGQETQY
TRBV6-5	13	TRBJ1-4	ASSTTSTPNEKLF
TRBV15	13	TRBJ2-1	ATSRTGWGSNEQF
TRBV3-1	12	TRBJ1-2	ASSQDTLRDGYT
TRBV29-1	10	TRBJ2-1	SVERTTGEQF
TRBV20-1	16	TRBJ1-4	SARERRLGTGTNEKLF
TRBV18	15	TRBJ2-5	ASSPPLAGGSGETQY
TRBV3-1	14	TRBJ1-6	ASSQIRNSYNSPLH
TRBV10-3	12	TRBJ2-3	ATSTVPSTDTQY
TRBV7-9	11	TRBJ1-2	ASSHDGEYGYT
TRBV7-2	11	TRBJ1-1	ATHPTPATEAF
TRBV9	13	TRBJ2-7	ASSPTGPAVYEQY
TRBV3-1	10	TRBJ2-3	ASGGGTDTQY
TRBV6-2/TRBV6-3	13	TRBJ1-2	ASSPNRQGNYGYT
TRBV12-3/TRBV12-4	12	TRBJ1-1	ASRVQGRQTEAF
TRBV5-6	10	TRBJ2-1	ASSRIMDEQF
TRBV11-2	13	TRBJ1-1	ASSKPLGKNTEAF
TRBV20-1	12	TRBJ2-5	SARSAGGPWTQY
TRBV4-3	11	TRBJ2-1	ASSQTRTSQEV
TRBV6-2/TRBV6-3	14	TRBJ1-1	ASSYPSQSRSTEAF
TRBV7-7	13	TRBJ2-5	ASSLGQTGDETQY
TRBV5-6	13	TRBJ2-1	ASSPGLAGRHEQF
TRBV3-1	10	TRBJ2-5	ASSPPGKTQY
TRBV20-1	13	TRBJ1-4	SARDNRVSNEKLF
TRBV30	10	TRBJ2-7	AWSVPTAEQY
TRBV7-9	14	TRBJ1-1	ASNPKQGNVNTEAF
TRBV7-2	15	TRBJ2-3	ASSLTQRGSITDTQY
TRBV5-1	12	TRBJ2-4	ASSSSGTGVIQY
TRBV6-4	15	TRBJ2-5	ASSVFPRTGTLETQY
TRBV7-2	12	TRBJ1-4	ASSLGGVAEKLF
TRBV4-1	12	TRBJ1-5	ASSQAQGAQPQH
TRBV20-1	14	TRBJ2-3	SARLAGGTLTDTQY
TRBV12-5	13	TRBJ2-5	ASGPGQGARETQY
TRBV10-2	11	TRBJ2-2	ASRSYNTGELF
TRBV11-2	11	TRBJ2-2	ASSPPPGGELF
TRBV18	12	TRBJ1-2	ASSPPIILNGYT
TRBV6-5	12	TRBJ2-3	ASSPGRGRDTQY
TRBV19	14	TRBJ1-4	ASTPSTGRVYEKLF
TRBV20-1	11	TRBJ2-7	RAREWGVDEQY
TRBV10-1	13	TRBJ2-7	ASSGKVGQNYEQY
TRBV2	17	TRBJ2-3	ASSQTGPGIRTHTDTQY
TRBV2	11	TRBJ1-4	ASSSTGVEKLF
TRBV6-4	13	TRBJ2-3	ASSEAGGATDTQY
TRBV14	12	TRBJ1-1	ASSPHRGLSRAF
TRBV12-3/TRBV12-4	15	TRBJ2-1	ASSLQAGGLTFDEQF